Following are 25 T cell receptor beta chains from one sample sequenced in a study of Ad26.COV2.S vaccination and SARS-CoV-2 variants. The data were produced by immunoSEQ multiplex PCR, yet TCRdb's version contains in-frame clones alone and is incomplete. The sample consists of about 400,000 clones, around 91% of them appearing once. Documented treatment: around 19 received Ad26.COV2.S at low or high dose, single or two shots; about 5 received placebo; per-sample allocation not given. Sampling happened 63 days after the first vaccine or placebo injection. Sequencing was performed on peripheral blood, taken in a trial of Ad26.COV2.S vaccine versus placebo. The receptor set was obtained from a person between 18 and 60 years old who received the Ad26.COV2.S COVID-19 vaccine or a placebo.

Only one count was recorded for this clone. This chain links TRBV5-1 with TRBJ2-5; 15 bases fit TRBD2. The V segment lost 0 bases and the J segment 4 bases; nucleotides outside the gene matches: 13. This CDR3 is built from 20 residues. Germline loops: CDR1 SGHRS, CDR2 YFSETQ. CDR3 residues: CASSLAGQIGTSGRRETQYF. The DNA for the CDR3 is TGCGCCAGCAGCTTGGCCGGCCAGATTGGGACTAGCGGGAGGCGAGAGACCCAGTACTTC.

The rearrangement joins TRBV5-4 to TRBJ2-1, with TRBD2 identical over 13 bases. Germline CDR1 is SGHNT and CDR2 is YYREEE (reference sequence). The CDR3 runs 16 residues. Trimming cost V 0 bases and J 7 bases; bases outside gene matches: 4. The CDR3 loop is CASSLGTSGSGNEQFF. In DNA, the CDR3 is TGTGCCAGCAGCTTGGGGACTAGCGGGAGCGGAAATGAGCAGTTCTTC.

The CDR3 sequence: CATSEGAPISYNEQFF. CDR3 nucleotides: TGTGCCACCAGTGAGGGGGCCCCCATCTCCTACAATGAGCAGTTCTTC. The gene calls are TRBV24-1 and TRBJ2-1; possibly TRBD1 for D (6 bases). Trimming pared 4 bases from V and 0 bases from J, leaving 12 bases between. The CDR3 has 16 amino acids. Per the germline V gene, CDR1 is KGHDR and CDR2 is SFDVKD.

This clone has more than one count but fewer than ten. The sample contains more than one DNA sequence encoding this CDR3. CDR3 sequence: CASSLGDEQYF. DNA for the CDR3: TGTGCCAGCAGCCTCGGAGACGAGCAGTACTTC. This chain links TRBV28 with TRBJ2-7; D not certain. V was trimmed by 6 bases and J by 5 bases, leaving 8 bases between them. This CDR3 contains 11 residues. Germline CDR1 and CDR2: MDHEN and SYDVKM. Filled out from reference TRBV28 and TRBJ2-7, the complete variable domain reads DVKVTQSSRYLVKRTGEKVFLECVQDMDHENMFWYRQDPGLGLRLIYFSYDVKMKEKGDIPEGYSVSREKKERFSLILESASTNQTSMYLCASSLGDEQYFGPGTRLTVT.

This chain joins TRBV6-5 and TRBJ2-7; 12 bases are shared with TRBD2. This CDR3 is 15 amino acids long. Germline-derived CDR1 and CDR2 are MNHEY and SVGAGI. J gave up 5 bases and V 4 bases, and 6 bases lay outside the gene matches. CDR3 coding DNA: TGTGCCAGCAGTTCACCGACTAGCGGGAGCCACGAGCAGTACTTC. This translates into CASSSPTSGSHEQYF.

The chain recombines TRBV5-8 with TRBJ1-2; D is unresolved. The CDR3 consists of 13 residues. CDR1 SGHTS and CDR2 YDEGEE come from the germline V gene. Between the trimmed V and J ends, which lost 0 bases and 3 bases, there was a span of 6 bases. DNA for the CDR3: TGTGCCAGCAGCTTGGTGGAGTACTATGGCTACACCTTC. This gives the protein CASSLVEYYGYTF.

The CDR3 here is CASSLSGLAHEQYF. In DNA, the CDR3 is TGTGCCAGCAGCTTGTCGGGACTAGCCCACGAGCAGTACTTC. This chain links TRBV5-4 with TRBJ2-7; the match to TRBD2 covers 9 bases. Germline V lookup: CDR1 SGHNT, CDR2 YYREEE (reference sequence). Unmatched junction bases numbered 4, after V lost 1 base and J lost 5 bases. The CDR3 runs to 14 residues.

The chain uses TRBV11-1 and TRBJ2-7; 8 bases map to TRBD2. The CDR3 runs to 16 residues. Per germline, CDR1 SGHAT and CDR2 FQDESV (reference sequence). Trimming cost V 0 bases and J 2 bases; bases outside gene matches: 6. CDR3 DNA sequence: TGTGCCAGCAGCTTAGCGGGAACTAGCGGCGCCTACGAGCAGTACTTC. Amino acid sequence: CASSLAGTSGAYEQYF.

The V call is TRBV29-1, the J call TRBJ1-2; weak D call: TRBD1 (6 bases). The germline CDR1 and CDR2 sequences are SQVTM and ANQGSEA. Trimming took 4 bases from V and 0 from J, leaving 15 bases between them. The CDR3 is 15 residues long. The CDR3 reads CSVVLVTGPNYGYTF. The CDR3 nucleotides read TGCAGCGTTGTCCTTGTTACAGGGCCTAACTATGGCTACACCTTC. Variable domain in full (rest from reference TRBV29-1 and TRBJ1-2): SAVISQKPSRDICQRGTSLTIQCQVDSQVTMMFWYRQQPGQSLTLIATANQGSEATYESGFVIDKFPISRPNLTFSTLTVSNMSPEDSSIYLCSVVLVTGPNYGYTFGSGTRLTVV.

The chain couples TRBV5-1 to TRBJ2-2, with D tentatively TRBD1 (6 bases). The CDR3 has 17 amino acids. In germline, CDR1 is SGHRS, CDR2 YFSETQ. Trimming took off 4 bases at V and 3 bases at J, with 19 bases between the two ends. This CDR3 is CASSPGGAQGHTGELFF. CDR3 coding DNA: TGCGCCAGCAGCCCCGGAGGAGCACAGGGACACACCGGGGAGCTGTTTTTT.

As regards this clone: This specimen includes other DNA sequences encoding the same CDR3. The chain joins TRBV5-1 to TRBJ2-1, with D possibly TRBD2 on 5 matching bases. The CDR3 loop spans 15 amino acids. V was trimmed by 2 bases and J by 0 bases, leaving 9 bases between them. Germline lookup yields CDR1 SGHRS and CDR2 YFSETQ. The CDR3 nucleotides read TGCGCCAGCAGCTTCAGCGGAAGCTCCTACAATGAGCAGTTCTTC. Translation: CASSFSGSSYNEQFF.

This chain connects TRBV7-9 to TRBJ2-1, with TRBD2 matching 14 bases. CDR1 is SEHNR and CDR2 is FQNEAQ in the germline V gene (reference sequence). With V trimmed by 0 bases and J by 4 bases, 2 bases remained unmatched. This CDR3 comprises 17 residues. The DNA of the CDR3 is TGTGCCAGCAGCTTAGCTGGGACTAGCGGGAGATACAATGAGCAGTTCTTC. This translates into CASSLAGTSGRYNEQFF.

CDR3 region: CASSEALAGVIDEQFF. Here the CDR3 DNA reads TGTGCCAGCAGTGAAGCGCTGGCGGGAGTAATTGATGAGCAGTTCTTC. The V call is TRBV6-1, the J call TRBJ2-1; 7 bases line up with TRBD2. The V segment lost 0 bases and the J segment 8 bases; nucleotides outside the gene matches: 10. The CDR3 is made up of 16 amino acids. Per the germline V gene, CDR1 is MNHNS and CDR2 is SASEGT.

The V call is TRBV2, the J call TRBJ2-3, with no clear D. Trimming shortened V by 6 bases and J by 6 bases, and 10 bases separated the two germline ends. Germline values: CDR1 SNHLY, CDR2 FYNNEI. The CDR3 length is 12 residues. CDR3 DNA sequence: TGTGCCAGCAGGATACTGGAGGATACGCAGTATTTT. It translates to CASRILEDTQYF.

The rearrangement joins TRBV24-1 to TRBJ2-1, with TRBD2 matching over 8 bases. Germline values: CDR1 KGHDR, CDR2 SFDVKD. The CDR3 is made up of 15 amino acids. Trimming cost V 3 bases and J 6 bases; bases outside gene matches: 6. The CDR3 sequence is CATSDPFGTSNEQFF. The CDR3 DNA reads as TGTGCCACCAGTGATCCATTCGGGACTAGCAATGAGCAGTTCTTC.

This clone came up once. The chain recombines TRBV5-1 with TRBJ1-2; D unresolved. The germline V and J ends were trimmed by 1 base and 7 bases, with 8 bases remaining between them. Looked up from germline, CDR1 is SGHRS and CDR2 is YFSETQ. This CDR3 contains 12 residues. The CDR3 reads CASSLPGGGYTF. The CDR3 DNA sequence: TGCGCCAGCAGCTTGCCGGGAGGTGGCTACACCTTC. Full variable domain (rest looked up from reference TRBV5-1 and TRBJ1-2): KAGVTQTPRYLIKTRGQQVTLSCSPISGHRSVSWYQQTPGQGLQFLFEYFSETQRNKGNFPGRFSGRQFSNSRSEMNVSTLELGDSALYLCASSLPGGGYTFGSGTRLTVV.

This sequence joins TRBV5-4 and TRBJ1-1; 8 positions match TRBD1. The V gene end was trimmed by 6 bases and the J gene end by 5 bases; junction bases not matched to a gene: 6. The length of the CDR3 is 13 residues. Per the germline V gene, CDR1 is SGHNT and CDR2 is YYREEE (reference sequence). DNA for the CDR3: TGTGCCAGCAACGACAGGGGAAGGACTGAAGCTTTCTTT. The encoded protein is CASNDRGRTEAFF.

This clone was recorded many times. The chain has TRBV27 and TRBJ2-6; TRBD1 might be the D (5 bases). V gave up 5 bases and J gave up 3 bases, with 5 bases separating them. Germline V gives CDR1 MNHEY, CDR2 SMNVEV (reference sequence). There are 13 residues in the CDR3. Written as DNA, the CDR3 is TGTGCCAGCAGTAGGGGTGGGGCCAACGTCCTGACTTTC. This encodes CASSRGGANVLTF.

The J gene is TRBJ2-4, the V gene TRBV6-6, with D perhaps TRBD1 (8 bases). This CDR3 has 17 amino acids. V shed 5 bases and J shed 2 bases, with 19 bases lying between them. CDR1 is MNHNY, CDR2 SVGAGI, per germline (reference sequence). The CDR3 region is CASSQGARESSKNIQYF. The CDR3 DNA sequence: TGTGCCAGCAGTCAGGGGGCGCGGGAGTCCTCCAAAAACATTCAGTACTTC.

The chain couples TRBV5-5 to TRBJ2-5; 12 bases match TRBD2. The CDR3 runs to 16 residues. V lost 4 bases and J lost 5; bases outside the gene matches: 9. CDR1 and CDR2 (germline): SGHKS, YYEKEE (reference sequence). The CDR3 region is CASSLSRLAGVETQYF. The CDR3 nucleotides are TGTGCCAGCAGCCTTAGCCGACTAGCGGGAGTGGAGACCCAGTACTTC.

This clone has more than one count but fewer than ten. The chain couples TRBV5-1 to TRBJ2-7, with 11 bases matching TRBD1. V lost 7 bases and J lost 7; bases outside the gene matches: 10. The CDR3 spans 14 residues. The germline gives CDR1 SGHRS, CDR2 YFSETQ. CDR3 nucleotides: TGCGCCAGCTCCGGGACAGGGGGATTCTGGGAGCAGTACTTC. Protein sequence: CASSGTGGFWEQYF.

This rearrangement joins TRBV6-5 to TRBJ1-1, with no clear D. CDR3 length equals 13 residues. Trimming took off 6 bases at V and 2 bases at J, with 10 bases between the two ends. CDR1 MNHEY and CDR2 SVGAGI come from the germline V gene. The CDR3 here is CASSLDINTEAFF. Written as DNA, the CDR3 is TGTGCCAGCAGCCTCGACATCAACACTGAAGCTTTCTTT.

The chain carries TRBV10-3 and TRBJ1-6, with 11 bases fitting TRBD1. This CDR3 contains 13 residues. Germline V lookup: CDR1 ENHRY, CDR2 SYGVKD. V shed 6 bases, J shed 8 bases, and the junction held 0 bases outside the gene matches. The CDR3 loop reads CAIRGQGDSPLHF. CDR3 nucleotide sequence: TGTGCCATCAGGGGACAGGGGGATTCACCCCTCCACTTT.

The chain uses TRBV28 and TRBJ2-1, with D tentatively TRBD1 (7 bases). The germline V and J ends were trimmed by 6 bases and 6 bases, with 27 bases remaining between them. Looked up from germline, CDR1 is MDHEN and CDR2 is SYDVKM. There are 18 residues in the CDR3. CDR3 DNA sequence: TGTGCCAGCAGCGAGGGACTTACTACAGGGGTGGTGAGCAATGAGCAGTTCTTC. Translating gives CASSEGLTTGVVSNEQFF.

The chain couples TRBV29-1 to TRBJ1-1; D is undetermined. Germline V gene data show CDR1 as SQVTM and CDR2 as ANQGSEA. The CDR3 totals 14 residues. The V and J ends lost 4 bases and 1 base respectively, with 13 bases between them. The CDR3 loop is CSVVQALANTEAFF. As DNA, the CDR3 is TGCAGCGTTGTACAAGCCCTGGCGAACACTGAAGCTTTCTTT.